Listed below are T cell receptor beta chains from one sample, sequenced in a study of shared clonotypes between healthy human individuals. Measured with immunoSEQ multiplex PCR; TCRdb has only the in-frame clones, and not every one. The sample holds about 2.4 million clones, roughly 92% seen once. Specimen: naive CD4+ T cells sorted from blood. The receptors were gathered from a man between 18 and 29 years old in good health. Both conserved end residues are trimmed from each CDR3. The D gene is left open where the match is weak.

V	J	length	D	CDR3
TRBV27	TRBJ1-3	11	-	ASSPGPVGTIY
TRBV10-3	TRBJ2-7	12	-	AISESGNSYEQY
TRBV7-9	TRBJ2-7	15	TRBD2	ASTPRGLAGGYYEQY
TRBV29-1	TRBJ2-1	9	-	SVESGNEQF
TRBV7-2	TRBJ2-1	13	TRBD2	ASSSSSGTYNEQF
TRBV5-6	TRBJ1-6	13	-	ASSLGQFNNSPLH
TRBV7-9	TRBJ2-1	9	-	ASSLAGTQF
TRBV5-1	TRBJ1-3	14	TRBD1	ASSLAGGQTGNTIY
TRBV5-1	TRBJ1-6	13	TRBD1	ASSLEDREHSPLH
TRBV5-4	TRBJ1-6	12	-	ASSLEARDSPLH
TRBV7-9	TRBJ2-6	14	TRBD1	ASRKGQGFGANVLT
TRBV2	TRBJ2-5	11	-	ASGRPVQETQY
TRBV6-5	TRBJ1-6	10	-	ASRGTASPLH